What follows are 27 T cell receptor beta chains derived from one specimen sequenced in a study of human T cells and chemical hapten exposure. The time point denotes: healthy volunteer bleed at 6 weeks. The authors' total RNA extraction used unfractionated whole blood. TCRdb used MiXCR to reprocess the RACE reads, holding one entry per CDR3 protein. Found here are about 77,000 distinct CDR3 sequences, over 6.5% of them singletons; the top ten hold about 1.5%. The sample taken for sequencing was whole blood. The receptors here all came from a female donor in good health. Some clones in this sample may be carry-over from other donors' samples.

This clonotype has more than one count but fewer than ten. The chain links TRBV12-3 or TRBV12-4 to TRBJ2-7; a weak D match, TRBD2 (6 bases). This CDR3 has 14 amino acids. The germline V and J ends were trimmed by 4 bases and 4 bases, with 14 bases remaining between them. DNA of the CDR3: TGTGCCAGCAGTTCAGCCGAGAGCGGGTACGAGCAGTACTTC. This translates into CASSSAESGYEQYF.

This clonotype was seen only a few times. The chain's CDR3 is CASSSWVAGSEETQYF. CDR3 bases: TGTGCCAGCAGTTCCTGGGTAGCGGGGTCGGAAGAGACCCAGTACTTC. J is TRBJ2-5 and V is TRBV27; 8 nucleotides line up with TRBD2. J lost 3 bases, V lost 4 bases, and 10 bases had no gene match. Germline V lookup: CDR1 MNHEY, CDR2 SMNVEV (reference sequence). This CDR3 is built from 16 residues.

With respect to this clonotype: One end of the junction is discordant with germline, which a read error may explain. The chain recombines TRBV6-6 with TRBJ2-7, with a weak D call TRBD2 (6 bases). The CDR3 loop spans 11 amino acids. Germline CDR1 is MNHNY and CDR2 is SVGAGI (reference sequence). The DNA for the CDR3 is TGTGCCAGCAGCCCTCGAACGGGACTCGCCTTC. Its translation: CASSPRTGLAF.

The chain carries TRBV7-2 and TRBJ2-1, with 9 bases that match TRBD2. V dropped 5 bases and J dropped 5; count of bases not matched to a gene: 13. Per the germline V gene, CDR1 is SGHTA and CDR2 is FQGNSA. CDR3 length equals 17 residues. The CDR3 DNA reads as TGTGCCAGCAGCACCCGCCAGACTAGCGGTTCCCACAATGAGCAGTTCTTC. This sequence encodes CASSTRQTSGSHNEQFF.

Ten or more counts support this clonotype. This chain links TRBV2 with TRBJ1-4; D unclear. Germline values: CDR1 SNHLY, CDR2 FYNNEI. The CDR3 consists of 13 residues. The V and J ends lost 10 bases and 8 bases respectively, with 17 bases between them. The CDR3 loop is CATSSAFGEKLFF. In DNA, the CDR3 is TGTGCCACTTCGTCCGCGTTTGGGGAAAAACTGTTTTTT.

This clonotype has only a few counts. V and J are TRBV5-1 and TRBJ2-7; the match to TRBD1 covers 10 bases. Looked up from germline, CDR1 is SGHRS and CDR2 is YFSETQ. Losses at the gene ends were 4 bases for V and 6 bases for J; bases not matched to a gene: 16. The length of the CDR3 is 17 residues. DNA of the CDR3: TGCGCCAGCAGCCACCCACCGGGACAGGGGCGACAGTCCGAGCAGTACTTC. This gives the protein CASSHPPGQGRQSEQYF.

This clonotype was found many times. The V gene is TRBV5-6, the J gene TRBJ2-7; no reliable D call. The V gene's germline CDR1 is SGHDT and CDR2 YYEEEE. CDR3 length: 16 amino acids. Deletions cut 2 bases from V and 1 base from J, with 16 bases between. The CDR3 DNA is TGTGCCAGCAGCTTCCTGCTACCGACGTCTTCCTACGAGCAGTACTTC. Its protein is CASSFLLPTSSYEQYF.

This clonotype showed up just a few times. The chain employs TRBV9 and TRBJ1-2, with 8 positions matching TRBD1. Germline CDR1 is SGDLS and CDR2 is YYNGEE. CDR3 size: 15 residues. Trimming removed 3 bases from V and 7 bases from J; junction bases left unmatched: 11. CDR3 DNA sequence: TGTGCCAGCAGCGCGGGGACAGGCCTCGAATCTGGCTACACCTTC. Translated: CASSAGTGLESGYTF.

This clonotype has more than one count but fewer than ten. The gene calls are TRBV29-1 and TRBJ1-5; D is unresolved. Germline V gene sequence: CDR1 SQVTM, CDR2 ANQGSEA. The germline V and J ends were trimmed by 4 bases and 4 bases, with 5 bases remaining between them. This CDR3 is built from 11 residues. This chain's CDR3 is CSVGANQPQHF. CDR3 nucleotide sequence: TGCAGCGTTGGGGCGAATCAGCCCCAGCATTTT.

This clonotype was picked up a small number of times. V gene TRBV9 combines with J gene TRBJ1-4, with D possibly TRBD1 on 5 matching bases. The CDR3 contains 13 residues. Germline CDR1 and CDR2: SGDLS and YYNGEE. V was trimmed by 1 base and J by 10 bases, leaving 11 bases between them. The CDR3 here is CASSVSTGGKLFF. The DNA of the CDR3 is TGTGCCAGCAGCGTATCGACTGGGGGAAAACTGTTTTTT. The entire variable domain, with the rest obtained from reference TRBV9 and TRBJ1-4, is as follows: DSGVTQTPKHLITATGQRVTLRCSPRSGDLSVYWYQQSLDQGLQFLIQYYNGEERAKGNILERFSAQQFPDLHSELNLSSLELGDSALYFCASSVSTGGKLFFGSGTQLSVL.

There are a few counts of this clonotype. CDR3 region: CSFGQKGNTEAFF. As DNA, the CDR3 is TGCAGCTTTGGACAGAAAGGGAACACTGAAGCTTTCTTT. The V call is TRBV29-1, the J call TRBJ1-1; D may be TRBD1 (6 bases). V lost 8 bases, J lost 1 base, and 14 bases lay in between. Germline CDR1 is SQVTM and CDR2 is ANQGSEA. This CDR3 region has 13 residues.

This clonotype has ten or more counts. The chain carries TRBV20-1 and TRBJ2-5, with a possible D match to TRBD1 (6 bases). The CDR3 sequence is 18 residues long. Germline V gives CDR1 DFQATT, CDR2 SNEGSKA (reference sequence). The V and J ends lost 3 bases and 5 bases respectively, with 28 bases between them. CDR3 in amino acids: CSASLRTGQLHGRETQYF. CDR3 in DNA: TGCAGTGCTAGTCTGAGAACCGGACAGTTACATGGGCGGGAGACCCAGTACTTC.

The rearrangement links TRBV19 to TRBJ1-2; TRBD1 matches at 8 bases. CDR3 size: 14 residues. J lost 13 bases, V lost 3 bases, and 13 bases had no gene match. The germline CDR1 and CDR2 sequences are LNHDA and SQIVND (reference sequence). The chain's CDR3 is CASSISGQAHYITF. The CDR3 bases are TGTGCCAGTAGTATCTCGGGACAGGCACACTATATCACCTTC.

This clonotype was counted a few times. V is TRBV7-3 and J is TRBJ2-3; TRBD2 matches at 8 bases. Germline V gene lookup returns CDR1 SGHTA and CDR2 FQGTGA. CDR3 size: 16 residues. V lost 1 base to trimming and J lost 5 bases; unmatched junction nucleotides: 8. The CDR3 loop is CASSLNAGGLQDTQYF. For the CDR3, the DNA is TGTGCCAGCAGCTTAAACGCGGGGGGCCTACAAGATACGCAGTATTTT.

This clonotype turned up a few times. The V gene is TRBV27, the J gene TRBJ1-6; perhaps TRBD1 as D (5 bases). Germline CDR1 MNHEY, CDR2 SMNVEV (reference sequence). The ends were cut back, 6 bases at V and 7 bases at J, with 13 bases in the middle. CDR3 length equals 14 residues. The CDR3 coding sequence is TGTGCCAGCAGGCAGACGGGACTCAATTCACCCCTCCACTTT. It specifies CASRQTGLNSPLHF.

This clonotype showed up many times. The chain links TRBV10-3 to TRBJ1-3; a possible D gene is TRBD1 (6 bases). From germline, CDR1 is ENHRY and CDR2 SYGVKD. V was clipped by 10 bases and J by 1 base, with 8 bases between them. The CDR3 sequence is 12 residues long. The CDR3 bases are TGTGCCACAGGGGCTTCTGGAAACACCATATATTTT. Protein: CATGASGNTIYF.

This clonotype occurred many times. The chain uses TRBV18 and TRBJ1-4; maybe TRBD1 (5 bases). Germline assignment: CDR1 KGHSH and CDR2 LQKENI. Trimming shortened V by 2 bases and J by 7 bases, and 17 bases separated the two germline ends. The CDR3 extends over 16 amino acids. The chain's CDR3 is CASSPNRGGKGEKLFF. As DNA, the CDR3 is TGTGCCAGCTCACCAAACCGCGGGGGTAAAGGTGAAAAACTGTTTTTT.

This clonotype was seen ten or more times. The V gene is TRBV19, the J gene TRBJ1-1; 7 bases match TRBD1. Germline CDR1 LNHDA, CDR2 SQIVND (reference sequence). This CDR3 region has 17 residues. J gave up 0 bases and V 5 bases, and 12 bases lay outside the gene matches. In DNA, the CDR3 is TGTGCCAGTAGTTCGCCCCCCGGGACAGCCATGAACACTGAAGCTTTCTTT. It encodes CASSSPPGTAMNTEAFF.

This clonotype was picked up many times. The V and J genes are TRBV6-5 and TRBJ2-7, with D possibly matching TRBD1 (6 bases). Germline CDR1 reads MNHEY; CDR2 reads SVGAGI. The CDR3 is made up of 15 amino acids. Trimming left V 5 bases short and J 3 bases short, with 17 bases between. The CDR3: CASSRTGRWGYEQYF. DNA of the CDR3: TGTGCCAGCAGTCGTACAGGGCGCTGGGGCTACGAGCAGTACTTC.

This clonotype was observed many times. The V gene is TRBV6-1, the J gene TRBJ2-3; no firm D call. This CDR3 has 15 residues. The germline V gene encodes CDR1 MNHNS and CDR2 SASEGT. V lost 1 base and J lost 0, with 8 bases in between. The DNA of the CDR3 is TGTGCCAGCAGTGAAGGGTCAGGAAGCACAGATACGCAGTATTTT. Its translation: CASSEGSGSTDTQYF.

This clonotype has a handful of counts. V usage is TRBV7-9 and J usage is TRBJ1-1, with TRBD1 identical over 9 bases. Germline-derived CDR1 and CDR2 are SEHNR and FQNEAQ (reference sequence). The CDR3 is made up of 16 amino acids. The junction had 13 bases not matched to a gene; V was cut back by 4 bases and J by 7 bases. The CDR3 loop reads CASSYPLRTGVNEAFF. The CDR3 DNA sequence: TGTGCCAGCAGCTACCCCCTCCGGACAGGGGTAAATGAAGCTTTCTTT. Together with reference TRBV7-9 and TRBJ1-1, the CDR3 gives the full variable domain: DTGVSQNPRHKITKRGQNVTFRCDPISEHNRLYWYRQTLGQGPEFLTYFQNEAQLEKSRLLSDRFSAERPKGSFSTLEIQRTEQGDSAMYLCASSYPLRTGVNEAFFGQGTRLTVV.

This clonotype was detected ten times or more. The CDR3 nucleotides read TGTGCCAGCAGCCCTGTCCGGGACGGGGGCACAGATACGCAGTATTTT. Encoded protein: CASSPVRDGGTDTQYF. The chain couples TRBV3-1 to TRBJ2-3, with D tentatively TRBD1 or TRBD2 (5 bases each). V lost 4 bases and J lost 1, with 15 bases in between. CDR1 and CDR2 (germline): LGHDT, YNNKEL (reference sequence). This CDR3 has 16 residues.

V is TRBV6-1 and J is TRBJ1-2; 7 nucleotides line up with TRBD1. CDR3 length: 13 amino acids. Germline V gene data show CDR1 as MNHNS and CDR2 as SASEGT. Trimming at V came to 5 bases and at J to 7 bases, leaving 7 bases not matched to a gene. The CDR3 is CASSRDRAGGYTF. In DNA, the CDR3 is TGTGCCAGCAGTCGTGACAGGGCCGGTGGCTACACCTTC.

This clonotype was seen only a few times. CDR3 in DNA: TGTGCCAGCAGTGAGCAGACGGCAACTGAAGCTTTCTTT. Translation gives CASSEQTATEAFF. The chain employs TRBV6-4 and TRBJ1-1; D uncertain. This CDR3 spans 13 amino acids. V lost 3 bases, J lost 5 bases, and 10 bases lay in between. CDR1 and CDR2 (germline): MRHNA, SNTAGT.

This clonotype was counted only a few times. In nucleotides, the CDR3 is TGTGCCAGCTCACCACCGCCAACGTGGGGCCGCGGTTGGGACGTTGAAGCTTTCTTT. The encoded protein is CASSPPPTWGRGWDVEAFF. This chain links TRBV18 with TRBJ1-1; a weak D match, TRBD1 (5 bases). V was cut by 0 bases and J by 7 bases, with 27 bases left in between. The germline CDR1 and CDR2 sequences are KGHSH and LQKENI. CDR3 size: 19 residues.

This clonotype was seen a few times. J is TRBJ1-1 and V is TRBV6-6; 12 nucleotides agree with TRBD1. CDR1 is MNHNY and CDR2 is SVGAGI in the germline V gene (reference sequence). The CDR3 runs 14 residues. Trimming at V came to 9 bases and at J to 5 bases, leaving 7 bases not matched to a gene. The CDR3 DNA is TGTGCCAGTTGGGACAGGGGGCGTCGGACTGAAGCTTTCTTT. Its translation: CASWDRGRRTEAFF.

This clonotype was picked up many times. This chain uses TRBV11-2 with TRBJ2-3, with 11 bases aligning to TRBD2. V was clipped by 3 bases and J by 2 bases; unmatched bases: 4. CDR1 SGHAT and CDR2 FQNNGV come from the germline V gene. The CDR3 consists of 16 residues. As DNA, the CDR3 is TGTGCCAGCAGCTTCATAGCGGGGGGGCTCACAGATACGCAGTATTTT. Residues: CASSFIAGGLTDTQYF.